Detailed here is one T cell receptor beta chain. As processed by the authors: The authors estimated nucleated cell counts from reference gene primer amplification. Clones were sequenced by immunoSEQ multiplex PCR, and TCRdb holds only the in-frame ones, with some missing. That table supplies the V and J calls and clone size; D and trimming were determined from the DNA. The repertoire has 120,000 to 150,000 clones, approximately 79% of them found once; the top ten carry approximately 3.6%. The data stem from a study of blood T cell repertoires in COVID-19. Overall study: T cells, B-cell-depleted T cells, or PBMCs provided the cDNA or gDNA that served as material.

Trimming removed 2 bases from V and 1 base from J, with 17 bases in between. The CDR3 is 17 residues long. Sequenced input: peripheral blood. The chain employs TRBV23-1 and TRBJ1-1; D call uncertain. TRBV23-1 is placed among ORFs of uncertain function. The clonotype was recovered from a man aged 60 to 69 with acute or convalescent COVID-19. The CDR3 DNA follows: TGCGCCAGCAGTCAACTCCGGGATTCAAACAGGAACACTGAAGCTTTCTTT. It specifies CASSQLRDSNRNTEAFF.